This TCR beta chain was identified during a study of CD8+ T cells in alopecia areata. Overall study context: Treatment comprised oral tofacitinib, 5 to 10 mg twice daily, in treated patients. Scoring of treated patients' severity used the percentage of affected scalp area. Study-wide results and limits: Higher clonality and more expanded CD8+ clones appeared in lesional than normal scalp.

The authors extracted RNA and reverse transcribed it into cDNA as the sequencing template. Generated by immunoSEQ multiplex PCR, the TCRdb table keeps only in-frame clones and is missing some. In the table there are approximately 200,000 clones, around 43% of which are singletons. This clone was seen only once. What it binds is unknown. The CDR3 runs to 12 residues. Trimming removed 1 base at V and 7 bases at J, with 9 bases between. CDR1 is SGHRS, CDR2 YFSETQ, per germline. Noted treatment: oral pan-JAK inhibitor, 5-10 mg twice daily. Cell sorting was applied to PBMCs, and CD4+ and CD8+ T cells were collected.

V is TRBV5-1 and J is TRBJ2-7, with D possibly being TRBD1 or TRBD2 (5 bases each). The sample in question was CD4+ T cells sorted from blood, obtained at approximately week 37, from a patient treated with tofacitinib. This receptor was taken from a human donor with alopecia areata. CDR3 amino acids: CASSLWGREQYF. CDR3 sequence (DNA): TGCGCCAGCAGCTTGTGGGGACGAGAGCAGTACTTC.